The 8 T cell receptor beta chains presented below share a single source sample, sequenced in a study of T cell responses to AZD1222 COVID-19 vaccine. Libraries were prepared by immunoSEQ multiplex PCR; TCRdb keeps only in-frame clonotypes and omits some of them. The sample contains 7,500 to 9,500 clones, 88% of which appear only once. Here the sequenced sample was peripheral blood, taken 28 days after the second AZD1222 dose. The receptors come from an adult who received the AZD1222 COVID-19 vaccine.

The V and J genes are TRBV5-4 and TRBJ2-5; 8 nucleotides align to TRBD2. The CDR3 loop spans 12 amino acids. The V and J ends lost 8 bases and 5 bases, in that order; junction bases with no gene match: 5. Per the germline V gene, CDR1 is SGHNT and CDR2 is YYREEE (reference sequence). CDR3 DNA: TGTGCCAGAGCGGGAGTGGGGGAGACCCAGTACTTC. Amino acid sequence: CARAGVGETQYF.

CDR3 DNA: TGTGCCAGCCCCAGGGGCCCGACCTACGAGCAGTACTTC. It specifies CASPRGPTYEQYF. The J gene is TRBJ2-7, the V gene TRBV6-4; tentatively, D is TRBD1 (6 bases). Trimming removed 8 bases at V and 2 bases at J, with 13 bases between. The CDR3 is 13 residues long. Germline V CDR1 and CDR2: MRHNA, SNTAGT.

The chain recombines TRBV3-1 (or the pseudogene TRBV3-2) with TRBJ2-5; TRBD2 matches 9 bases. The junction had 14 bases not matched to a gene; V was cut back by 0 bases and J by 9 bases. The germline CDR1 and CDR2 sequences are LGHDT and YNNKEL (reference sequence). This CDR3 is 17 amino acids long. CDR3 DNA sequence: TGTGCCAGCAGCCAAGAAGCCCTAGCGGGGTCGACAGCGGCCCAGTACTTC. It encodes CASSQEALAGSTAAQYF.

The count of this clone is one. This sequence joins TRBV12-3 or TRBV12-4 and TRBJ1-5; possibly TRBD1 for D (5 bases). The V end lost 2 bases, the J end lost 4 bases, and 6 bases lay between the germline ends. The CDR3 has 13 amino acids. Here the CDR3 reads CASSLKGNQPQHF. The CDR3 bases are TGTGCCAGCAGTTTAAAGGGGAATCAGCCCCAGCATTTT.

The chain is built from TRBV30 and TRBJ2-1; 12 bases line up with TRBD2. V trimming: 0 bases; J trimming: 10 bases; junction bases outside the gene matches: 4. This CDR3 contains 14 residues. The germline V gene has CDR1 GTSNPN and CDR2 SVGIG (reference sequence). The DNA for the CDR3 is TGTGCCTGGAGTGTAAGCCTAGCGGGAGGGGAGCAGTTCTTC. Protein sequence: CAWSVSLAGGEQFF. The entire variable domain, with the rest obtained from reference TRBV30 and TRBJ2-1, is as follows: SQTIHQWPATLVQPVGSPLSLECTVEGTSNPNLYWYRQAAGRGLQLLFYSVGIGQISSEVPQNLSASRPQDRQFILSSKKLLLSDSGFYLCAWSVSLAGGEQFFGPGTRLTVL.

The chain links TRBV7-2 to TRBJ2-7; TRBD1 or TRBD2 may be the D gene (5 bases each). This CDR3 spans 15 amino acids. V was trimmed by 5 bases and J by 2 bases, leaving 16 bases between them. Germline CDR1 and CDR2: SGHTA and FQGNSA. The CDR3, as DNA: TGTGCCAGCAGCCCCCGGGGCACTTCAACCTACGAGCAGTACTTC. Residues: CASSPRGTSTYEQYF.

The J gene is TRBJ2-7, the V gene TRBV7-2; 9 bases map to TRBD1. The CDR3 is 16 amino acids. V dropped 5 bases and J dropped 5; count of bases not matched to a gene: 13. Germline V gene data show CDR1 as SGHTA and CDR2 as FQGNSA. CDR3 region: CASSARGGTGLDEQYF. The DNA for the CDR3 is TGTGCCAGCAGCGCCAGGGGGGGGACAGGGTTAGACGAGCAGTACTTC.

The genes are TRBV18 and TRBJ1-2; 8 nucleotides align to TRBD1. The CDR3 contains 17 residues. CDR1 KGHSH and CDR2 LQKENI come from the germline V gene. J lost 1 base, V lost 2 bases, and 9 bases had no gene match. The CDR3 bases are TGTGCCAGCTCACCATTGGGGACAGGAATGGATAACTATGGCTACACCTTC. Translated: CASSPLGTGMDNYGYTF.